This is a list of T cell receptor beta chains from one sample in a study of T cell responses to AZD1222 COVID-19 vaccine. This table comes from immunoSEQ multiplex PCR, and its TCRdb copy is limited to in-frame clones, with some not included. In the table there are 45,000 or so clones, 83% of which are singletons. Specimen: peripheral blood, collected on day 0 of AZD1222 vaccination. All receptors derive from an adult in good health. Each CDR3 is given with its conserved first and last residue. A D gene is named only where the DNA matches it firmly. Some rows have no size entry. The others give once, few or many, or a class for an expanded clone.

TRBD1	TRBJ2-1	TRBV7-2	-	TGTGCCAGCAGCTTAGGCGGGACAGGGTCCTACAATGAGCAGTTCTTC	CASSLGGTGSYNEQFF
TRBD2	TRBJ2-5	TRBV19	-	TGTGCCAGTAGGGATTTGGCTAGCGGGGGACTCTGGGAGACCCAGTACTTC	CASRDLASGGLWETQYF
-	TRBJ1-1	TRBV12-5	-	TGTGCTAGTGGTTTATATAGTGGCGCGCACACTGAAGCTTTCTTT	CASGLYSGAHTEAFF
-	TRBJ2-7	TRBV6-5	once	TGTGCCAGCAGTCAAACGGAGGGGTACGAGCAGTACTTC	CASSQTEGYEQYF
-	TRBJ2-2	TRBV5-1	-	TGCGCCAGCAGCTGGGGACGGAGTGGGAGCACCGGGGAGCTGTTTTTT	CASSWGRSGSTGELFF
-	TRBJ2-7	TRBV5-5	-	TGTGCCAGCAGCTTAAGGGTCAGCCCCTACGAGCAGTACTTC	CASSLRVSPYEQYF
-	TRBJ2-7	TRBV7-2	few	TGTGCCAGCAGCTCTTTCCACGAGCAGTACTTC	CASSSFHEQYF
-	TRBJ2-3	TRBV5-5	-	TGTGCCAGCAGCCTTCGGGGGGCCCCAGATACGCAGTATTTT	CASSLRGAPDTQYF
-	TRBJ1-5	TRBV21-1	-	TGTGCCAGCAGCGGAGCCAGGCAGGATAGCAATCAGCCCCAGCATTTT	CASSGARQDSNQPQHF
TRBD2	TRBJ2-5	TRBV19	-	TGTGCCAGTAGTATAGATCGAGCGGGGCGGGAGACCCAGTACTTC	CASSIDRAGRETQYF
TRBD2	TRBJ2-1	TRBV7-8	-	TGTGCCAGCAGCTTAATGGGGACTAGCGGTCGCCATGAGCAGTTCTTC	CASSLMGTSGRHEQFF
TRBD1	TRBJ1-5	TRBV18	-	TGTGCCAGCTCACCATCAACAGGGGTTGATCAGCCCCAGCATTTT	CASSPSTGVDQPQHF
-	TRBJ2-7	TRBV6-6	-	TGTGCCAGCAGTGTACACTACGAGCAGTACTTC	CASSVHYEQYF
-	TRBJ2-1	TRBV29-1	-	TGCAGCTCTGGGGGCGGGAGCTCCTACAATGAGCAGTTCTTC	CSSGGGSSYNEQFF
-	TRBJ2-2	TRBV5-6	-	TGTGCCAGCAGCCTAGGAGGCGGGGAGCTGTTTTTT	CASSLGGGELFF
-	TRBJ1-6	TRBV7-9	-	TGTGCCAGCAGCCGCGACACCAGGGGTTCACCCCTCCACTTT	CASSRDTRGSPLHF
-	TRBJ2-7	TRBV5-5	-	TGTGCCAGCAGCATGACACACTACGAGCAGTACTTC	CASSMTHYEQYF
TRBD1	TRBJ1-1	TRBV7-9	-	TGTGCCAGCAGCCTGGGACAGGGAAACACTGAAGCTTTCTTT	CASSLGQGNTEAFF
TRBD2	TRBJ2-7	TRBV2	-	TGTGCCAGCGGAGGGACTAGCGGGCTAGGTTGGGTTTACTTC	CASGGTSGLGWVYF
-	TRBJ1-6	TRBV12-3/TRBV12-4	-	TGTGCCAGCAGTTTATTCAATTCACCCCTCCACTTT	CASSLFNSPLHF
-	TRBJ1-3	TRBV5-1	few	TGCGCCAGCACCCCGACCGGGCGCACTGGAAACACCATATATTTT	CASTPTGRTGNTIYF
-	TRBJ1-1	TRBV7-8	-	TGTGCCAGCAGCCTACGGCCCGGCGAGGACACTGAAGCTTTCTTT	CASSLRPGEDTEAFF
-	TRBJ1-1	TRBV30	once	TGTGCCTGGAGTGTGAAAACCCTGAACACTGAAGCTTTCTTT	CAWSVKTLNTEAFF
-	TRBJ2-1	TRBV30	few	TGTGCCTGGAGTGGCGTCCTAGGCTCCTACAATGAGCAGTTCTTC	CAWSGVLGSYNEQFF
-	TRBJ2-7	TRBV28	-	TGTGCCAGCAGTTATTCCCCCAGGGGACTTACCTACGAGCAGTACTTC	CASSYSPRGLTYEQYF
-	TRBJ2-3	TRBV7-2	-	TGTGCCAGCGGGTTGCCTGATACGCAGTATTTT	CASGLPDTQYF
-	TRBJ1-1	TRBV14	once	TGTGCCAGCAGCCAAGCCATAGGCTCCACTGAAGCTTTCTTT	CASSQAIGSTEAFF
-	TRBJ2-7	TRBV5-1	once	TGCGCCAGCAGCATCACCGGGGACTACGAGCAGTACTTC	CASSITGDYEQYF
TRBD1	TRBJ2-1	TRBV5-4	-	TGTGCCAGCAGCTTGGATGGACAGGGGGATCAGGGCAATGAGCAGTTCTTC	CASSLDGQGDQGNEQFF